A selection of T cell receptor beta chains follows, all from one sample in a study of regulatory T cells in long-lasting Graves disease. Each CDR3 protein is one row after TCRdb ran MiXCR on the multiplex PCR reads. This table has about 470,000 distinct CDR3 sequences, just under 15% appearing once. These same data were also listed under a study on T cells in Graves' hyperthyroidism and ophthalmopathy.

Sequences were derived from peripheral blood mononuclear cells (PBMCs), sampled at new diagnosis, from a patient treated with antithyroid drugs. All receptors come from a woman aged 30 to 39 with Graves disease. Both conserved end residues are part of each CDR3. Each record gives: clone size, V gene, D gene, J gene, CDR3 DNA, CDR3 protein. The D gene is left open where the match is weak. Clone size is shown for a subset of rows, as once, few, many or a class of expanded clone.

size: few; V: TRBV7-3; D: TRBD2; J: TRBJ2-7; DNA: TGTGCCAGCAGCGGGGGAGCGGGAAGGGAGCAGTACTTC; CDR3: CASSGGAGREQYF
size: many; V: TRBV5-1; D: -; J: TRBJ2-1; DNA: TGCGCCAGCAGCTTGGAGGGCTGGGGGCGAGACAATGAGCAGTTCTTC; CDR3: CASSLEGWGRDNEQFF
size: -; V: TRBV12-3/TRBV12-4; D: TRBD1; J: TRBJ1-2; DNA: TGTGCCAGCAAGACAGGGCTTGGCTACACCTTC; CDR3: CASKTGLGYTF
size: -; V: TRBV9; D: TRBD1; J: TRBJ2-5; DNA: TGTGCCAGCAGCGCACCTACAGGGGGAGAGACCCAGTACTTC; CDR3: CASSAPTGGETQYF
size: few; V: TRBV12-3/TRBV12-4; D: -; J: TRBJ2-2; DNA: TGTGCCAGCAAACAGGGAGGGGACACCGGGGAGCTGTTTTTT; CDR3: CASKQGGDTGELFF
size: -; V: TRBV10-3; D: TRBD1; J: TRBJ1-2; DNA: TGTGCCATCAGTGGGGACAGGTTAAACTATGGCTACACCTTC; CDR3: CAISGDRLNYGYTF
size: many; V: TRBV24-1; D: -; J: TRBJ1-1; DNA: TGTGCCACCAGTGATTTGCAAAGGGGGGCCGGGCGAGCTTTCTTT; CDR3: CATSDLQRGAGRAFF
size: -; V: TRBV10-3; D: -; J: TRBJ2-4; DNA: TGTGCCATCAGTGGGGGAAAAAACATTCAGTACTTC; CDR3: CAISGGKNIQYF
size: -; V: TRBV5-6; D: TRBD1; J: TRBJ1-5; DNA: TGTGCCAGCGGCAGGGGGACAGCCCTTAGCAATCAGCCCCAGCATTTT; CDR3: CASGRGTALSNQPQHF
size: -; V: TRBV12-5; D: TRBD1; J: TRBJ2-1; DNA: TGTGCTAGTGTCTCAGACAGGGGCCTTTACAATGAGCAGTTCTTC; CDR3: CASVSDRGLYNEQFF
size: many; V: TRBV12-3/TRBV12-4; D: -; J: TRBJ2-1; DNA: TGTGCCAGCAGACCCCCCGAGGGCCCCGAGCAGTTCTTC; CDR3: CASRPPEGPEQFF
size: few; V: TRBV9; D: TRBD2; J: TRBJ2-6; DNA: TGTGCCAGCAGCGAGTTGATAGCGGGAGGCGGCTCTGGGGCCAACGTCCTGACTTTC; CDR3: CASSELIAGGGSGANVLTF
size: many; V: TRBV7-8; D: TRBD1; J: TRBJ1-1; DNA: TGTGCCAGCAGCTCACCCGACAGGGGAACTGAAGCTTTCTTT; CDR3: CASSSPDRGTEAFF
size: few; V: TRBV30; D: -; J: TRBJ1-4; DNA: TGTGCCTGGAGTGTACCCGGGGTGTATGAAAAACTGTTTTTT; CDR3: CAWSVPGVYEKLFF
size: -; V: TRBV4-2; D: TRBD2; J: TRBJ2-3; DNA: TGTGCCACCAGGAAAACCGGGACTAGCGGGCGCACAGATACGCAGTATTTT; CDR3: CATRKTGTSGRTDTQYF
size: many; V: TRBV29-1; D: -; J: TRBJ2-1; DNA: TGCAGCGTCGGGACTGGCCACAATGAGCAGTTCTTC; CDR3: CSVGTGHNEQFF
size: many; V: TRBV5-1; D: TRBD2; J: TRBJ2-3; DNA: TGCGCCAGCAGCACAATAGCGGGGAGCACAGATACGCAGTATTTT; CDR3: CASSTIAGSTDTQYF
size: many; V: TRBV20-1; D: -; J: TRBJ2-2; DNA: TGCAGTGCTACTTCTGCGGGAACCAACACCGGGGAGCTGTTTTTT; CDR3: CSATSAGTNTGELFF
size: many; V: TRBV20-1; D: -; J: TRBJ2-7; DNA: TGCAGTGCTAGAGATCGACTCCACCACGAGCAGTACTTC; CDR3: CSARDRLHHEQYF
size: many; V: TRBV12-5; D: TRBD1; J: TRBJ1-2; DNA: TGTGCTAGTGGTTTGGGGATCCGGACAGGGGCGAATGGCTACACCTTC; CDR3: CASGLGIRTGANGYTF
size: many; V: TRBV2; D: TRBD2; J: TRBJ2-7; DNA: TGTGCCAGCAGTGAAATCGGACTAGCGGGAGGGCCGAGGGAGCAGTACTTC; CDR3: CASSEIGLAGGPREQYF
size: -; V: TRBV14; D: -; J: TRBJ2-5; DNA: TGTGCCAGCAGCCAAATAAAAACCCTTCCGTACTTC; CDR3: CASSQIKTLPYF
size: many; V: TRBV12-3/TRBV12-4; D: -; J: TRBJ1-1; DNA: TGTGCCAGCAGTTTAGCGCTTTCGGGACAACTAAACACTGAAGCTTTCTTT; CDR3: CASSLALSGQLNTEAFF
size: many; V: TRBV20-1; D: TRBD2; J: TRBJ2-7; DNA: TGCAGTGCTAGGGGTACGGGCGGGACTAGCGGGTTTTCCTACGAGCAGTACTTC; CDR3: CSARGTGGTSGFSYEQYF
size: few; V: TRBV5-1; D: TRBD1; J: TRBJ1-2; DNA: TGCGCCAGCAGCTTGCGGGACAGGGAGACGTATGGCTACACCTTC; CDR3: CASSLRDRETYGYTF
size: many; V: TRBV20-1; D: -; J: TRBJ2-1; DNA: TGCAGTGCTAGAGAGAGCGGGCGAGGGAATGAGCAGTTCTTC; CDR3: CSARESGRGNEQFF